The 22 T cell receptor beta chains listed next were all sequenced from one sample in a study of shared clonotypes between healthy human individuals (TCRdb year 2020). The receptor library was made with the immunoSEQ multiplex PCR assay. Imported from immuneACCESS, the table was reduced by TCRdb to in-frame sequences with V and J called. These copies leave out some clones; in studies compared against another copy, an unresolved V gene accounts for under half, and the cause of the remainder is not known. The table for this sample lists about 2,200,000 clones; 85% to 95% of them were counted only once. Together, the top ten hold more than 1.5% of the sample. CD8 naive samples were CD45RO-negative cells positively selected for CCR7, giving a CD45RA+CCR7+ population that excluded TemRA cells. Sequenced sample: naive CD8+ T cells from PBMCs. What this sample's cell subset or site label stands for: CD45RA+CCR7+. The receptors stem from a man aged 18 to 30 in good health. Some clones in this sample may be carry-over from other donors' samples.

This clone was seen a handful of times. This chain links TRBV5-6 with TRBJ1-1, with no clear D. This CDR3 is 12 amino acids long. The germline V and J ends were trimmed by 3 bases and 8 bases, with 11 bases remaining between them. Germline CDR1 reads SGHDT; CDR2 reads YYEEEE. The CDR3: CASSSGYEEAFF. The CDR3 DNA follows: TGTGCCAGCAGCTCGGGGTACGAAGAAGCTTTCTTT.

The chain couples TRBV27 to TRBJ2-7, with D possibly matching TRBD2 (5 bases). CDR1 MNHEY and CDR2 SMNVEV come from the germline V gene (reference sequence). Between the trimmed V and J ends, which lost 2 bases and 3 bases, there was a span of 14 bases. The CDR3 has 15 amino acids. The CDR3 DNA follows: TGTGCCAGCAGTTTAGAGGGCCCAGAGAGCTACGAGCAGTACTTC. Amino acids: CASSLEGPESYEQYF.

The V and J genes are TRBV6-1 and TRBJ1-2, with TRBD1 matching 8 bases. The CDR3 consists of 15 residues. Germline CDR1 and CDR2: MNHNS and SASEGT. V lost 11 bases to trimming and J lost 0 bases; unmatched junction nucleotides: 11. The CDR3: CAVQGQDDTNYGYTF. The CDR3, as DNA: TGTGCCGTCCAGGGACAGGACGATACTAACTATGGCTACACCTTC.

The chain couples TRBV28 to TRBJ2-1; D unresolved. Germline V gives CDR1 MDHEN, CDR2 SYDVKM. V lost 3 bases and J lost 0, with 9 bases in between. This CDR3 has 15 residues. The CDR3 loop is CASSFLRSSYNEQFF. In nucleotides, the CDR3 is TGTGCCAGCAGTTTTTTAAGGAGCTCCTACAATGAGCAGTTCTTC. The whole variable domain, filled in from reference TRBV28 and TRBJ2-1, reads DVKVTQSSRYLVKRTGEKVFLECVQDMDHENMFWYRQDPGLGLRLIYFSYDVKMKEKGDIPEGYSVSREKKERFSLILESASTNQTSMYLCASSFLRSSYNEQFFGPGTRLTVL.

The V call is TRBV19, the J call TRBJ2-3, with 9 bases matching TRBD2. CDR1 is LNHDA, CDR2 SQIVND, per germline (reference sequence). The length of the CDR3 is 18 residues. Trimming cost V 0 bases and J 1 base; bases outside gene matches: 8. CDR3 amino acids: CASSIDGLAGSGTDTQYF. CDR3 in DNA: TGTGCCAGTAGTATAGATGGGCTAGCGGGATCTGGCACAGATACGCAGTATTTT.

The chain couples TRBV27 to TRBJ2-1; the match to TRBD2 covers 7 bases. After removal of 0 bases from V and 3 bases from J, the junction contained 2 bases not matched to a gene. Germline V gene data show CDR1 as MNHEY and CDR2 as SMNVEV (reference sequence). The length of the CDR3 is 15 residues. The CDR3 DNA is TGTGCCAGCAGTTTATCGTGGGAGGGCTACAATGAGCAGTTCTTC. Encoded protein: CASSLSWEGYNEQFF.

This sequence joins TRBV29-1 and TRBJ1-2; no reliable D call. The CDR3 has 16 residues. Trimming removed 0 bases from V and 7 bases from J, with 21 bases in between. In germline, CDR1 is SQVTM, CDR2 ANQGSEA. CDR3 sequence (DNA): TGCAGCGTTGAAGATATTCGAAACACCCTTGCTCGTGGCTACACCTTC. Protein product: CSVEDIRNTLARGYTF. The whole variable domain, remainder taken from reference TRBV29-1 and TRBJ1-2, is SAVISQKPSRDICQRGTSLTIQCQVDSQVTMMFWYRQQPGQSLTLIATANQGSEATYESGFVIDKFPISRPNLTFSTLTVSNMSPEDSSIYLCSVEDIRNTLARGYTFGSGTRLTVV.

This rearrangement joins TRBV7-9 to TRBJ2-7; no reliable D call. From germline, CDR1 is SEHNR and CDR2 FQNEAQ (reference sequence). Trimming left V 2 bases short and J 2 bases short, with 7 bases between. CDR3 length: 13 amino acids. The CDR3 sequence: CASSLSQAYEQYF. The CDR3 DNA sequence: TGTGCCAGCAGCTTATCTCAAGCCTACGAGCAGTACTTC.

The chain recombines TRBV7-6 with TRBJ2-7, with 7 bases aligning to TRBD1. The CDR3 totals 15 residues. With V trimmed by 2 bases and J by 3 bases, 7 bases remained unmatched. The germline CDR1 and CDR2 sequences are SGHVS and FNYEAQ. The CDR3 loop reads CASSLLTGANYEQYF. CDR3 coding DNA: TGTGCCAGCAGCTTACTTACAGGGGCCAACTACGAGCAGTACTTC.

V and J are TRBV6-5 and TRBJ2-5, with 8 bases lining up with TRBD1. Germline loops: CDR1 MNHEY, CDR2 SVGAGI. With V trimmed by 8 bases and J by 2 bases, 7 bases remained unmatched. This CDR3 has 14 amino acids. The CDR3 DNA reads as TGTGCCAGCCGTGGCAGGGGGCGGCAAGAGACCCAGTACTTC. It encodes CASRGRGRQETQYF.

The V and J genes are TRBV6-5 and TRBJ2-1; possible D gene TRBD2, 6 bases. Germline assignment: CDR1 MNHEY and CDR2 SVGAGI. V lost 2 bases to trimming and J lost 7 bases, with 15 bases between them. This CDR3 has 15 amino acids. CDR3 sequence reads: CASSYAPGLRNEQFF. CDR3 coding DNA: TGTGCCAGCAGTTACGCCCCGGGACTCCGAAATGAGCAGTTCTTC.

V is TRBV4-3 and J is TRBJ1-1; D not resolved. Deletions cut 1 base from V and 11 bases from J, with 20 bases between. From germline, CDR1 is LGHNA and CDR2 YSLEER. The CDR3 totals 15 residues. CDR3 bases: TGCGCCAGCAGCCAAGCGTTTCGTTTAGGAGGTGACGCTTTCTTT. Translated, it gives CASSQAFRLGGDAFF.

CDR3 nucleotides: TGCGCCAGCAGCCAAGTCCCGGGACAGGGAAGACTTAACTATGGCTACACCTTC. Translation: CASSQVPGQGRLNYGYTF. The rearrangement joins TRBV4-1 to TRBJ1-2; TRBD1 matches at 9 bases. The V and J ends lost 1 base and 1 base, in that order; junction bases with no gene match: 10. The CDR3 runs to 18 residues. Looked up from germline, CDR1 is MGHRA and CDR2 is YSYEKL.

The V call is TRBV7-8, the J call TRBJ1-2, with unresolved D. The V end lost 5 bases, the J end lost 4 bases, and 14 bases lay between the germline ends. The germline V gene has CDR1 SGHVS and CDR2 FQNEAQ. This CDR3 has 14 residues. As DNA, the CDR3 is TGTGCCAGCAGCCCCCTGCCTGCGTCCTATGGCTACACCTTC. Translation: CASSPLPASYGYTF.

CDR3 DNA: TGCAGCACCCGGACTAGACTTTACAATGAGCAGTTCTTC. It codes for CSTRTRLYNEQFF. V gene TRBV29-1 combines with J gene TRBJ2-1, with 7 positions matching TRBD2. J lost 4 bases, V lost 8 bases, and 8 bases had no gene match. This CDR3 region has 13 residues. Germline V lookup: CDR1 SQVTM, CDR2 ANQGSEA.

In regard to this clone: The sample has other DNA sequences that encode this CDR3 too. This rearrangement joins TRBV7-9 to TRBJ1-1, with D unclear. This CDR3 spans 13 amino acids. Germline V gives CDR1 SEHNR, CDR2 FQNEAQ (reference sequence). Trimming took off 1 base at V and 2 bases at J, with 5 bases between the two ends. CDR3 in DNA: TGTGCCAGCAGCTTAGGAAGTAACACTGAAGCTTTCTTT. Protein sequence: CASSLGSNTEAFF.

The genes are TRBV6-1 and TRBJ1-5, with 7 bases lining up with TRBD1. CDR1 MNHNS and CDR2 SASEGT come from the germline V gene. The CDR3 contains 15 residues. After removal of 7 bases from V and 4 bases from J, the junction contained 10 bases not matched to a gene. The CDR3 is CASKQSRGTNQPQHF. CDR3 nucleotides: TGTGCCAGCAAGCAGAGCAGGGGGACGAATCAGCCCCAGCATTTT.

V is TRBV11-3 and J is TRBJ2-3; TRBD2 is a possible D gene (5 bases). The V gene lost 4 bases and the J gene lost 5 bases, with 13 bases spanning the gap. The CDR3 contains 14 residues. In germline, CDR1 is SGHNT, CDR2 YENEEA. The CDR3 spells CASSSWEKEDTQYF. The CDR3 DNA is TGTGCCAGCAGCTCCTGGGAGAAGGAAGATACGCAGTATTTT.

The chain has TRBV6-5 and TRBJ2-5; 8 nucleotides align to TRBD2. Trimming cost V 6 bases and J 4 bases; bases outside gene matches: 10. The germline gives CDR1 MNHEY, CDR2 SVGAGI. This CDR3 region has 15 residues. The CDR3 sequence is CASSPYRTSLETQYF. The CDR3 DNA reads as TGTGCCAGCAGCCCGTACCGGACTAGCCTAGAGACCCAGTACTTC.

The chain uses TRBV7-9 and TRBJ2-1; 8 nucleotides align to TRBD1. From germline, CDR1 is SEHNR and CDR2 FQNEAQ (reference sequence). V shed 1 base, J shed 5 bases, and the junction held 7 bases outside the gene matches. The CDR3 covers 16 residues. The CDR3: CASSLVLRQGHNEQFF. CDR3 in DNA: TGTGCCAGCAGCTTAGTTCTTAGACAGGGGCACAATGAGCAGTTCTTC.

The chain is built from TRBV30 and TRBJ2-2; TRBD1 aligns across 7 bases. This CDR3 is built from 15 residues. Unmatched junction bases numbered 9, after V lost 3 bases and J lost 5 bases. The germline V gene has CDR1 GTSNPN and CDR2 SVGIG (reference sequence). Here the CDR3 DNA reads TGTGCCTGGAGGCAGGGGGTTAGGGTGACCGGGGAGCTGTTTTTT. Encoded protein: CAWRQGVRVTGELFF.

CDR3 DNA: TGCGCCAGCAGCCCTCGGGCTAGCGGGAGAGTTGAGCAGTTCTTC. Translated, it gives CASSPRASGRVEQFF. The gene calls are TRBV4-1 and TRBJ2-1, with TRBD2 matching 10 bases. CDR1 is MGHRA and CDR2 is YSYEKL in the germline V gene. CDR3 length equals 15 residues. The junction had 9 bases not matched to a gene; V was cut back by 4 bases and J by 9 bases.